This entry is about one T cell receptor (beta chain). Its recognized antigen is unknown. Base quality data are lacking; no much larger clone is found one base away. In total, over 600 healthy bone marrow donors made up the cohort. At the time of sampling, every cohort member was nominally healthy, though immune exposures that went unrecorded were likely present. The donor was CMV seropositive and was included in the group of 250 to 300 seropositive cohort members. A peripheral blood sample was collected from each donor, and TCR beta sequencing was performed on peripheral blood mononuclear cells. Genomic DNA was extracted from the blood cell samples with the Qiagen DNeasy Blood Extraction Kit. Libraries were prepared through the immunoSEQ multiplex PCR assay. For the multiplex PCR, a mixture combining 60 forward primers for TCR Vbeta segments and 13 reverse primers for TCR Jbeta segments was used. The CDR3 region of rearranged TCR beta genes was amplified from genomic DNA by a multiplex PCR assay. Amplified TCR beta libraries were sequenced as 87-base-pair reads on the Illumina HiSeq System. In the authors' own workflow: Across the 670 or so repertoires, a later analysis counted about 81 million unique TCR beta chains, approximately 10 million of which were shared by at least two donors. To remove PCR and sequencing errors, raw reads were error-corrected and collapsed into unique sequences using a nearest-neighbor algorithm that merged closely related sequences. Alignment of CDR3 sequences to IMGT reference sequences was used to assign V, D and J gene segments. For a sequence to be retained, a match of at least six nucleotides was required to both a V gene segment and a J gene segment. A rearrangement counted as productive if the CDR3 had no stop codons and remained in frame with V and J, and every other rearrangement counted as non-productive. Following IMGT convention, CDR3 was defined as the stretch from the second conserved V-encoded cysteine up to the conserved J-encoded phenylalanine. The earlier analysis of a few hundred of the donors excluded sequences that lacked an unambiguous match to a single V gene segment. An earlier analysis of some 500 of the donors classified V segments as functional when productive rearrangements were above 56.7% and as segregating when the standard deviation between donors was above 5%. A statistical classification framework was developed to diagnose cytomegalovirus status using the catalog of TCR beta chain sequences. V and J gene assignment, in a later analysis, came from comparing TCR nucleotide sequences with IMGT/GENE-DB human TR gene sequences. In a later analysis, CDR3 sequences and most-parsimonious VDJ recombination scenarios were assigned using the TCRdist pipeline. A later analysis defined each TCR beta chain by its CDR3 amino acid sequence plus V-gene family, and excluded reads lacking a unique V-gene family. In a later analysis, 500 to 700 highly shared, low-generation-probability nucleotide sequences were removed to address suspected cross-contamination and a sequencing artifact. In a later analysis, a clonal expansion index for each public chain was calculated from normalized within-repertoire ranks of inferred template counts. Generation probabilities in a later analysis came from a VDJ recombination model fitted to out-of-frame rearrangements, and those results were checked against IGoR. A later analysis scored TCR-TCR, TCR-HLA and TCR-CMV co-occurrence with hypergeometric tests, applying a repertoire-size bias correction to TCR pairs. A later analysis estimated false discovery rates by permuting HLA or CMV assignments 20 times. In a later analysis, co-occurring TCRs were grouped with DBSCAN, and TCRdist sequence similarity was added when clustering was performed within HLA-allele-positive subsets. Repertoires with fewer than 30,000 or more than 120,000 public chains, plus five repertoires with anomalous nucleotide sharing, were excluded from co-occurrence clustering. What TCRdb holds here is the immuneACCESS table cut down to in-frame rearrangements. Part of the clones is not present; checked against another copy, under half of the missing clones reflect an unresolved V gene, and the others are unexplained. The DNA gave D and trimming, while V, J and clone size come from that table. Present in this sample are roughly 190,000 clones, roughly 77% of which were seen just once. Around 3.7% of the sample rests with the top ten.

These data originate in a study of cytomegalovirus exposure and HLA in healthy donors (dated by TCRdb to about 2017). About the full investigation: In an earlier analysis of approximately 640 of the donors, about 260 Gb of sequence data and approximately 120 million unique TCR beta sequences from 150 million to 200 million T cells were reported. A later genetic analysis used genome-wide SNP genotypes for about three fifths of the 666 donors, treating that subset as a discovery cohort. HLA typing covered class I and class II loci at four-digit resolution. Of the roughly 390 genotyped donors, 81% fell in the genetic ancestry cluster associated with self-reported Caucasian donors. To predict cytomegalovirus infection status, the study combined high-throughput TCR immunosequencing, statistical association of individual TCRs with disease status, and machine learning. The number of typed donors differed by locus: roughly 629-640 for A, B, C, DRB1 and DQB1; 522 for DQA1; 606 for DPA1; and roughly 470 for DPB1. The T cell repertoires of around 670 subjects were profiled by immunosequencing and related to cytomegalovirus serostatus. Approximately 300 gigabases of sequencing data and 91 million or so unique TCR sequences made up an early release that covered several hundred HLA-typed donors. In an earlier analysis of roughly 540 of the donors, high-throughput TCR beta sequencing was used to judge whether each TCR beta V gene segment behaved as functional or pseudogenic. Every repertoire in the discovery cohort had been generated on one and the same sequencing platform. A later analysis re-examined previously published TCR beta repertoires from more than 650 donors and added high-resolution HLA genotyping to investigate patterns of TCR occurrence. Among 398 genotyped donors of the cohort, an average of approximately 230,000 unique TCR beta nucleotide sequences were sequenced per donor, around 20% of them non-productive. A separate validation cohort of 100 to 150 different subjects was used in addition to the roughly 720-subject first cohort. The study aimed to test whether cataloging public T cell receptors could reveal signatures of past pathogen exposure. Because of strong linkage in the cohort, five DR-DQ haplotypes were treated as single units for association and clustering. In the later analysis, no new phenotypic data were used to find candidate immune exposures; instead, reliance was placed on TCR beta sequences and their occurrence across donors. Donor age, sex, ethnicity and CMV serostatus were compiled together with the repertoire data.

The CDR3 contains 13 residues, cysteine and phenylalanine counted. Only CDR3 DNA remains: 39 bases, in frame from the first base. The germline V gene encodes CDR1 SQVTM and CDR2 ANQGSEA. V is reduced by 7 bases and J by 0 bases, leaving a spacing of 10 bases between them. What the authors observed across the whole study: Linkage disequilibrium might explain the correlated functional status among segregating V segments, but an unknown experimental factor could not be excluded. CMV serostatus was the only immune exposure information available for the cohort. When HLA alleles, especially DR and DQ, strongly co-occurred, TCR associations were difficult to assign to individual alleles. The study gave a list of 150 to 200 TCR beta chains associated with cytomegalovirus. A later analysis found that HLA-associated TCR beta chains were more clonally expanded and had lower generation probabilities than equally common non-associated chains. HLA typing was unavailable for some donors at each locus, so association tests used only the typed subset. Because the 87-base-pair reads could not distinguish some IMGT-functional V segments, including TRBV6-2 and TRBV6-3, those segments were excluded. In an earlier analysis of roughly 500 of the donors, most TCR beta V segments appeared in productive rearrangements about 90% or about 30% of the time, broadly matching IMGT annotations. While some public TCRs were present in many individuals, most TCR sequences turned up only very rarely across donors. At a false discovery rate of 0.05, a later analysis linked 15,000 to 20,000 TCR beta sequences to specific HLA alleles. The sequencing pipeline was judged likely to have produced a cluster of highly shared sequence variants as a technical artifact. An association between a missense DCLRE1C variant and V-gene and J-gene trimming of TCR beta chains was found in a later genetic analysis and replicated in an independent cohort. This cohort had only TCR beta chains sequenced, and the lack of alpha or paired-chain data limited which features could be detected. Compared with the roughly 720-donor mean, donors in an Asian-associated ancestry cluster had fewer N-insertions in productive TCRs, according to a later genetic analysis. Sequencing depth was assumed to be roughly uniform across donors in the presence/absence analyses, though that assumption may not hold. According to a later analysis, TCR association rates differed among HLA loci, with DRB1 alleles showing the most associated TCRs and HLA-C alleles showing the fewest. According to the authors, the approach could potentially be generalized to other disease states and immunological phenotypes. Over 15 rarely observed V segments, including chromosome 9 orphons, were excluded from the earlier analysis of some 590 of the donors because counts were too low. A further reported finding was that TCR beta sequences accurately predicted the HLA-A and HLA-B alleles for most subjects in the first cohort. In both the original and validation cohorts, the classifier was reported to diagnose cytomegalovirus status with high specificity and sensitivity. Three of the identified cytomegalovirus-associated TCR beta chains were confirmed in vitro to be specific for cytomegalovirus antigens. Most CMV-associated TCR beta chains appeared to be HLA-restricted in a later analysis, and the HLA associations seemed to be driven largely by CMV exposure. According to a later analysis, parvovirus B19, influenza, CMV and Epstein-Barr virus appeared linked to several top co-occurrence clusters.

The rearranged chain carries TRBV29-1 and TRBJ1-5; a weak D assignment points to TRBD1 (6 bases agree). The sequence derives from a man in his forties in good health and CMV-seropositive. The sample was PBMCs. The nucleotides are TGCAGCGCTGGGGGCAGTAGCAATCAGCCCCAGCATTTT. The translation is CSAGGSSNQPQHF.